This T cell receptor (beta chain) was retrieved from a study of shared T cell receptors in the human thymus. This clone was recorded only once. TCRdb's copy holds only in-frame clones and misses some; the assay was immunoSEQ multiplex PCR. The data show approximately 730,000 clones, 75% to 90% seen once. Germline V CDR1 and CDR2: SGHKS, YYEKEE (reference sequence). The CDR3 consists of 12 residues. Trimming stripped 1 base from V and 9 bases from J, with 8 bases between. These data were also reused for a study on human thymus T cells. That work states: Thymus tissue was removed during corrective cardiac surgery. Reports from related research described highly overlapping thymic repertoires among unrelated individuals.

The sequenced material came from thymocytes. V is TRBV5-5 and J is TRBJ2-1; tentative D call: TRBD2 (6 bases). The sequence was obtained from a girl under two years old with a congenital heart defect. The CDR3 sequence: CASSLRRGEQFF. In DNA, the CDR3 is TGTGCCAGCAGCTTGAGGCGGGGTGAGCAGTTCTTC.